This is a list of T cell receptor beta chains from one sample in a study of T cells in Graves' hyperthyroidism and ophthalmopathy. One entry per CDR3 protein, called by TCRdb with MiXCR from the multiplex PCR reads. The sample has roughly 500,000 distinct CDR3 sequences; roughly 50% are singletons. The sample comprised peripheral blood or thyroid tissue (not recorded which). All receptors come from an adult woman with Graves' disease, either hyperthyroidism or ophthalmopathy (not recorded which). The CDR3 runs from the conserved cysteine through the conserved F or W. A D gene is named only where the DNA matches it firmly. Rows may omit the clone size; those that give it use once, few, many or a size class.

CDR3,DNA,V,D,J,size
CATSLVRVWNQPQHF,TGTGCCACCAGTCTTGTCAGGGTATGGAATCAGCCCCAGCATTTT,TRBV15,.,TRBJ1-5,.
CASSQGVRTEAFF,TGTGCCAGCAGTCAGGGGGTGAGAACTGAAGCTTTCTTT,TRBV6-5,TRBD1,TRBJ1-1,.
CASRYRDRGYRGYTF,TGCGCCAGCAGATATCGGGACAGGGGGTATCGTGGCTACACCTTC,TRBV5-1,TRBD1,TRBJ1-2,many
CAIAGTANNEEGMMETQYF,TGTGCCATCGCCGGGACGGCTAACAATGAGGAGGGGATGATGGAGACCCAGTACTTC,TRBV10-3,.,TRBJ2-5,.
CSVSWNEAFF,TGCAGCGTTTCTTGGAATGAAGCTTTCTTT,TRBV29-1,.,TRBJ1-1,.
CASRSGASGYTGEQYF,TGCGCCAGCAGGTCAGGTGCTAGCGGATACACCGGGGAGCAGTACTTC,TRBV5-1,TRBD2,TRBJ2-7,.
CASSYSATGEYEQYF,TGTGCCAGCAGTTACTCCGCGACAGGGGAGTACGAGCAGTACTTC,TRBV6-5,TRBD1,TRBJ2-7,many
CASSDSRHNQPQHF,TGTGCCAGCAGCGATTCACGGCACAATCAGCCCCAGCATTTT,TRBV9,.,TRBJ1-5,.
CASSQGASRDTEAFF,TGTGCCAGCAGCCAGGGTGCAAGCCGGGACACTGAAGCTTTCTTT,TRBV7-9,.,TRBJ1-1,.
CASSLGLAGVTIYEQYF,TGTGCCAGCAGTCTCGGACTAGCGGGAGTTACGATCTACGAGCAGTACTTC,TRBV28,TRBD2,TRBJ2-7,.
CSGGEGAQDGYTF,TGCAGCGGGGGGGAGGGGGCACAGGATGGCTACACCTTC,TRBV29-1,TRBD1,TRBJ1-2,many
CAISEEGQNTEAFF,TGTGCCATCAGTGAGGAGGGGCAGAACACTGAAGCTTTCTTT,TRBV10-3,.,TRBJ1-1,.
CASSPIGQGDYGNQPQYF,TGTGCCAGCAGCCCGATCGGACAGGGCGACTATGGCAATCAGCCCCAGTACTTC,TRBV7-9,TRBD1,TRBJ2-5,.
CASSESGSGANVLTF,TGCGCCAGCAGTGAGTCTGGCTCTGGGGCCAACGTCCTGACTTTC,TRBV10-2,.,TRBJ2-6,many
CASGTGTGVWQYF,TGCGCCAGCGGAACCGGGACAGGGGTTTGGCAGTACTTC,TRBV10-2,TRBD1,TRBJ2-7,.
CSAWDSGQGAYEQYF,TGCAGTGCTTGGGATTCGGGACAGGGAGCCTACGAGCAGTACTTC,TRBV20-1,TRBD1,TRBJ2-7,many
CASSIGGRGETQYF,TGTGCCAGTAGTATTGGTGGGCGCGGGGAGACCCAGTACTTC,TRBV19,.,TRBJ2-5,.
CASSLVTGHGYTF,TGTGCCAGCAGTTTAGTGACAGGGCACGGCTACACCTTC,TRBV12-3/TRBV12-4,TRBD1,TRBJ1-2,.
CASSLAGPDTQYF,TGTGCCAGCAGCTTAGCGGGACCAGATACGCAGTATTTT,TRBV7-8,.,TRBJ2-3,.
CASSVGLRGVGEQYF,TGTGCCAGCAGCGTAGGGCTCCGGGGGGTAGGAGAGCAGTACTTC,TRBV9,TRBD2,TRBJ2-7,few
CSASTAEGSGELFF,TGCAGTGCTTCGACAGCCGAGGGGTCCGGGGAGCTGTTTTTT,TRBV20-1,.,TRBJ2-2,many
CASGRAGPNRPQHF,TGTGCCAGCGGGCGGGCGGGTCCTAATCGGCCCCAGCATTTT,TRBV19,.,TRBJ1-5,once
CASSPRVGPTYEQYF,TGTGCCAGCAGCCCCAGGGTCGGGCCAACCTACGAGCAGTACTTC,TRBV7-2,.,TRBJ2-7,many
CASTDLELFF,TGTGCCAGCACCGACCTGGAGCTGTTTTTT,TRBV6-6,.,TRBJ2-2,.
CASSGWTDGYTF,TGCGCCAGCAGTGGATGGACGGATGGCTACACCTTC,TRBV10-2,.,TRBJ1-2,few
CASSYGGPSYEQYF,TGTGCCAGCAGTTACGGTGGCCCCTCCTACGAGCAGTACTTC,TRBV6-2/TRBV6-3,.,TRBJ2-7,many
CASSLGTGGPNQPQHF,TGTGCCAGCTCACTCGGGACAGGGGGGCCAAATCAGCCCCAGCATTTT,TRBV18,TRBD1,TRBJ1-5,few
CAISERADEELFF,TGTGCCATCAGTGAGAGGGCGGACGAGGAACTGTTTTTT,TRBV10-3,.,TRBJ1-4,.
CAISSGTGLTLDYTF,TGTGCCATCAGTTCCGGGACAGGACTAACATTAGACTACACCTTC,TRBV10-3,TRBD1,TRBJ1-2,.
CSASGTDNSPLHF,TGCAGTGCTAGCGGGACAGATAATTCACCCCTCCACTTT,TRBV20-1,TRBD1,TRBJ1-6,once
CASSSTGLGNTIYF,TGCGCCAGCAGCTCGACAGGCCTCGGAAACACCATATATTTT,TRBV5-1,.,TRBJ1-3,.